This is a list of T cell receptor beta chains from one sample in a study of T cells in Graves' hyperthyroidism and ophthalmopathy. One entry per CDR3 protein, called by TCRdb with MiXCR from the multiplex PCR reads. The table records approximately 260,000 distinct CDR3 sequences, over 12% of them present only once. Sequencing input: blood. All receptors come from a woman aged 45-59 years with Graves' hyperthyroidism that later progressed to Graves' ophthalmopathy. Each CDR3 is given with its conserved first and last residue. The D gene is left open where the match is weak. The listing skips clone size in some rows; elsewhere it reads once, few, many or a size class.

>few|TRBJ1-5|NA|TRBV6-1
CASRGGGHSNQPQHF
TGTGCCAGCAGGGGGGGGGGACATAGCAATCAGCCCCAGCATTTT
>many|TRBJ2-4|NA|TRBV18
CASSPPSSQRDIQYF
TGTGCCAGCTCACCACCAAGCAGCCAGAGAGACATTCAGTACTTC
>many|TRBJ2-7|NA|TRBV30
CACDRTYEQYF
TGTGCCTGCGACAGGACCTACGAGCAGTACTTC
>NA|TRBJ2-1|NA|TRBV18
CASSLGQSRANNEQFF
TGTGCCAGCTCACTAGGACAGAGCCGCGCAAACAATGAGCAGTTCTTC
>NA|TRBJ1-3|NA|TRBV18
CASSPADRRGNTIYF
TGTGCCAGCTCACCGGCGGACAGACGAGGAAACACCATATATTTT
>many|TRBJ1-2|NA|TRBV6-1
CASSPFYGYTF
TGTGCCAGCAGTCCGTTCTATGGCTACACCTTC
>many|TRBJ2-3|NA|TRBV30
CAWSAGLTDTQYF
TGTGCCTGGAGTGCCGGCCTCACAGATACGCAGTATTTT
>many|TRBJ1-1|NA|TRBV6-1
CASSLLQNTEAFF
TGTGCCAGCAGTTTGTTACAGAACACTGAAGCTTTCTTT
>many|TRBJ2-2|TRBD2|TRBV6-1
CASSEEVAGGTGELFF
TGTGCCAGCAGTGAAGAGGTAGCGGGAGGAACCGGGGAGCTGTTTTTT
>many|TRBJ2-3|NA|TRBV12-3/TRBV12-4
CASSRGWGGTDTQYF
TGTGCCAGCAGCCGTGGCTGGGGGGGCACAGATACGCAGTATTTT
>many|TRBJ1-1|TRBD1|TRBV28
CASRYDPTGGGEAFF
TGTGCCAGCAGGTATGACCCCACAGGGGGCGGTGAAGCTTTCTTT
>few|TRBJ2-7|NA|TRBV5-1
CASSKAPGSSYEQYF
TGCGCCAGCAGCAAGGCGCCCGGGAGCTCCTACGAGCAGTACTTC
>few|TRBJ2-3|TRBD2|TRBV15
CATSRDRLAGGTDTQYF
TGTGCCACCAGCAGGGATAGACTAGCGGGAGGAACAGATACGCAGTATTTT
>many|TRBJ2-1|TRBD2|TRBV20-1
CSAFRLAGFNEQFF
TGCAGTGCTTTTCGACTAGCGGGATTCAATGAGCAGTTCTTC
>many|TRBJ2-2|NA|TRBV2
CASSETAANTGELFF
TGTGCCAGCAGTGAAACAGCCGCGAACACCGGGGAGCTGTTTTTT
>few|TRBJ1-1|NA|TRBV9
CASSVGAYTTPAEAFF
TGTGCCAGCAGCGTAGGAGCCTACACCACCCCGGCTGAAGCTTTCTTT
>few|TRBJ2-3|TRBD2|TRBV5-1
CASSLAVGTKTDTQYF
TGCGCCAGCAGCTTGGCCGTCGGGACTAAAACAGATACGCAGTATTTT
>many|TRBJ2-2|TRBD2|TRBV2
CASTGTNPRTGELFF
TGTGCCAGCACCGGGACTAATCCAAGGACCGGGGAGCTGTTTTTT
>NA|TRBJ2-7|NA|TRBV6-1
CASSEAVSSPYEQYF
TGTGCCAGCAGTGAAGCAGTAAGCAGCCCCTACGAGCAGTACTTC
>few|TRBJ1-6|NA|TRBV3-1
CASSGPRTRGGSSYNSPLHF
TGTGCCAGCAGCGGACCTAGGACGAGGGGGGGGAGCTCCTATAATTCACCCCTCCACTTT
>many|TRBJ1-5|NA|TRBV28
CLSAVPGNQPQHF
TGCCTCTCGGCAGTCCCAGGCAATCAGCCCCAGCATTTT
>few|TRBJ2-1|TRBD2|TRBV11-1
CASSLLSGGYYNEQFF
TGTGCCAGCAGCTTACTTTCGGGAGGGTACTACAATGAGCAGTTCTTC
>few|TRBJ2-2|NA|TRBV7-9
CASSLGGLDTGELFF
TGTGCCAGCAGCTTAGGCGGGCTGGACACCGGGGAGCTGTTTTTT
>few|TRBJ1-2|NA|TRBV7-3
CASSLTGGFDYGYTF
TGTGCCAGCAGCTTAACTGGAGGGTTTGACTATGGCTACACCTTC
>many|TRBJ1-2|NA|TRBV6-5
CASSYLPDSRNGYTF
TGTGCCAGCAGTTACCTCCCCGACAGTAGGAATGGCTACACCTTC
>many|TRBJ1-1|TRBD1|TRBV12-3/TRBV12-4
CASTQDRSSTEAFF
TGTGCCAGCACCCAGGACAGGTCGAGCACTGAAGCTTTCTTT
>NA|TRBJ2-5|TRBD2|TRBV4-1
CASSQTETSEETQYF
TGCGCCAGCAGCCAGACCGAGACTAGCGAGGAGACCCAGTACTTC
>NA|TRBJ1-3|NA|TRBV6-2/TRBV6-3
CASIWGNTIYF
TGTGCCAGCATCTGGGGAAACACCATATATTTT
>NA|TRBJ2-1|NA|TRBV9
CASSVDVRGEQFF
TGTGCCAGCAGCGTAGACGTGCGGGGTGAGCAGTTCTTC
>many|TRBJ2-7|NA|TRBV18
CASSPGLHEQYF
TGTGCCAGCTCACCAGGGCTCCACGAGCAGTACTTC
>few|TRBJ2-1|TRBD2|TRBV6-1
CASSPTWGSGFLQFF
TGTGCCAGCAGTCCTACCTGGGGTAGCGGGTTCTTGCAGTTCTTC
>many|TRBJ2-5|TRBD1|TRBV16
CASSRTGGGETQYF
TGTGCCAGCAGCCGGACAGGGGGCGGAGAGACCCAGTACTTC
>many|TRBJ2-1|TRBD2|TRBV9
CASSRTSGSNEQFF
TGTGCCAGCAGCAGGACTAGCGGGAGCAATGAGCAGTTCTTC
>many|TRBJ2-1|TRBD1|TRBV10-3
CATEPTKYDRVVLWGEQFF
TGTGCCACAGAGCCCACCAAGTATGACAGGGTAGTCCTATGGGGTGAGCAGTTCTTC
>many|TRBJ2-7|NA|TRBV20-1
CSAPRRAGFDEQYF
TGCAGTGCCCCTCGTCGGGCGGGATTCGACGAGCAGTACTTC
>few|TRBJ1-5|NA|TRBV27
CASGGGPQHF
TGTGCCAGCGGGGGAGGGCCCCAGCATTTT
>many|TRBJ2-1|TRBD2|TRBV5-1
CASSLDPGGTYNEQFF
TGCGCCAGCAGCTTGGATCCGGGAGGAACCTACAATGAGCAGTTCTTC
>few|TRBJ1-6|NA|TRBV5-1
CASGDQSNSPLHF
TGCGCCAGCGGAGACCAGAGTAATTCACCCCTCCACTTT
>many|TRBJ1-2|NA|TRBV30
CAWSPGTHYGYTF
TGTGCCTGGAGCCCCGGGACGCACTATGGCTACACCTTC
>many|TRBJ1-1|TRBD1|TRBV18
CASSPGTGFMNTEAFF
TGTGCCAGCTCACCAGGGACAGGGTTCATGAACACTGAAGCTTTCTTT
>NA|TRBJ2-7|TRBD1|TRBV5-5
CASRGQKGTGSSYEQYF
TGTGCCAGCAGGGGCCAGAAAGGGACAGGCAGCTCCTACGAGCAGTACTTC